The 14 T cell receptor beta chains in this list originate from one sample, sequenced in a study of T cell repertoires in cytomegalovirus infection. TCRdb reanalysed the reads using MiXCR and keeps one entry per CDR3 protein. The sample records 350,000 to 550,000 distinct CDR3 sequences, roughly a third being singletons. Input material: PBMCs. The source is a human donor in good health (CMV status not recorded). Some clones in this sample may be carry-over from other donors' samples.

This clonotype came up many times. The chain carries TRBV12-3 or TRBV12-4 and TRBJ1-5; D may be TRBD1 (5 bases). Trimming cost V 3 bases and J 0 bases, with 21 bases left between them. The CDR3 spans 19 residues. Written as DNA, the CDR3 is TGTGCCAGCAGTTTGTACAGGCGTGGTGGAATTTTTAGCAATCAGCCCCAGCATTTT. Protein sequence: CASSLYRRGGIFSNQPQHF.

This chain connects TRBV6-5 to TRBJ2-2, with unresolved D. Germline lookup yields CDR1 MNHEY and CDR2 SVGAGI. Between the trimmed V and J ends, which lost 3 bases and 0 bases, there was a span of 8 bases. The CDR3 totals 15 residues. The CDR3 loop is CASSYNNANTGELFF. The CDR3 DNA reads as TGTGCCAGCAGTTATAACAACGCGAACACCGGGGAGCTGTTTTTT.

This clonotype showed up just a few times. The chain uses TRBV29-1 and TRBJ1-2; D uncertain. Trimming cost V 5 bases and J 4 bases, with 11 bases left between them. CDR3 length: 12 amino acids. Germline-derived CDR1 and CDR2 are SQVTM and ANQGSEA. CDR3 sequence (DNA): TGCAGCGTTACTTTCGGGATCTATGGCTACACCTTC. It yields the protein CSVTFGIYGYTF.

The genes are TRBV6-6 and TRBJ2-7; no reliable D call. Trimming cost V 1 base and J 0 bases, with 7 bases left between them. Germline V gene lookup returns CDR1 MNHNY and CDR2 SVGAGI (reference sequence). The CDR3 covers 14 residues. The CDR3 DNA sequence: TGTGCCAGCAGTTACTTACCCGTCTCCTACGAGCAGTACTTC. Translation: CASSYLPVSYEQYF.

The rearrangement links TRBV4-2 to TRBJ1-2; 8 bases are shared with TRBD1. After removal of 0 bases from V and 8 bases from J, the junction contained 11 bases not matched to a gene. Germline lookup yields CDR1 LGHNA and CDR2 YNFKEQ. This CDR3 is 16 amino acids long. CDR3 protein: CASSQEGNRGIDGYTF. The DNA for the CDR3 is TGTGCCAGCAGCCAAGAAGGTAACAGGGGGATTGACGGCTACACCTTC.

This clonotype was counted between two and nine times. The V and J genes are TRBV12-3 or TRBV12-4 and TRBJ1-6, with 9 bases aligning to TRBD1. This CDR3 comprises 15 residues. The J segment lost 9 bases and the V segment lost 3 bases, leaving 6 bases of the junction unmatched. CDR3 protein: CASSLTGGGSSPLHF. In DNA, the CDR3 is TGTGCCAGCAGTTTGACAGGGGGAGGCAGTTCACCCCTCCACTTT.

This clonotype has a single count. At one boundary the junction diverges from the germline segment, which might be a read error. The chain recombines TRBV12-3 or TRBV12-4 with TRBJ1-5; D unclear. The CDR3 is 14 amino acids. CDR3 sequence reads: CDSSSGRSNQPQHF. CDR3 DNA: TGTGACAGCAGTTCAGGACGGTCGAATCAGCCCCAGCATTTT.

This chain joins TRBV19 and TRBJ1-5; 9 bases match TRBD1. Germline loops: CDR1 LNHDA, CDR2 SQIVND (reference sequence). The CDR3 sequence is 15 residues long. The V gene end was trimmed by 3 bases and the J gene end by 10 bases; junction bases not matched to a gene: 10. The chain's CDR3 is CASSIPRDRVQPQHF. DNA for the CDR3: TGTGCCAGTAGTATCCCCCGGGACAGGGTTCAACCCCAGCATTTT.

The chain has TRBV5-5 and TRBJ1-5, with D possibly being TRBD1 (6 bases). The germline CDR1 and CDR2 sequences are SGHKS and YYEKEE (reference sequence). The V and J ends lost 4 bases and 3 bases respectively, with 17 bases between them. The CDR3 runs 16 residues. In DNA form, the CDR3 reads TGTGCCAGCAGCCGGGGTGGGGGGGCGGTCAATCAGCCCCAGCATTTT. This encodes CASSRGGGAVNQPQHF. The complete variable domain, with remaining parts taken from reference TRBV5-5 and TRBJ1-5, reads DAGVTQSPTHLIKTRGQQVTLRCSPISGHKSVSWYQQVLGQGPQFIFQYYEKEERGRGNFPDRFSARQFPNYSSELNVNALLLGDSALYLCASSRGGGAVNQPQHFGDGTRLSIL.

V gene TRBV7-6 combines with J gene TRBJ2-3, with a weak D call TRBD1 (6 bases). The CDR3 has 13 residues. CDR1 and CDR2 (germline): SGHVS, FNYEAQ. DNA for the CDR3: TGTGTAATATTGGACAGAACCACAGATACGACGTATTTT. Its translation: CVILDRTTDTTYF.

The V gene is TRBV7-9, the J gene TRBJ1-2; the match to TRBD1 covers 9 bases. The ends lost 2 bases at V and 8 bases at J; junction bases unmatched: 12. CDR3 length: 16 amino acids. Germline V gives CDR1 SEHNR, CDR2 FQNEAQ (reference sequence). The CDR3 region is CASSLSGTGKDYGYTF. The CDR3, as DNA: TGTGCCAGCAGCTTATCCGGGACAGGGAAAGATTACGGCTACACCTTC.

This clonotype was counted only a few times. The J gene is TRBJ1-2, the V gene TRBV6-1; unclear D gene. The CDR3 covers 12 residues. Germline V gene sequence: CDR1 MNHNS, CDR2 SASEGT. V lost 4 bases and J 4 bases, leaving 7 bases between the germline ends. The CDR3 reads CASSAAFYGYTF. CDR3 coding DNA: TGTGCCAGCAGTGCCGCCTTCTATGGCTACACCTTC.

This clonotype was recorded many times. The chain couples TRBV7-2 to TRBJ2-7, with 9 bases lining up with TRBD1. Germline values: CDR1 SGHTA, CDR2 FQGNSA. J was trimmed by 9 bases and V by 5 bases; bases with no gene match: 11. The CDR3 totals 14 residues. In nucleotides, the CDR3 is TGTGCCAGCAGCCGACAGGGGGATTCTAGCGGGCAGTACTTC. Translated: CASSRQGDSSGQYF.

This clonotype was detected a few times. The chain carries TRBV29-1 and TRBJ1-2, with TRBD1 as a possible D gene (5 bases). V was shortened by 3 bases and J by 2 bases, with 13 bases between the two germline ends. This CDR3 is 14 amino acids long. Germline lookup yields CDR1 SQVTM and CDR2 ANQGSEA. In DNA, the CDR3 is TGCAGCGTTGAGTCCGAGGGGACGAACTATGGCTACACCTTC. Translation gives CSVESEGTNYGYTF.